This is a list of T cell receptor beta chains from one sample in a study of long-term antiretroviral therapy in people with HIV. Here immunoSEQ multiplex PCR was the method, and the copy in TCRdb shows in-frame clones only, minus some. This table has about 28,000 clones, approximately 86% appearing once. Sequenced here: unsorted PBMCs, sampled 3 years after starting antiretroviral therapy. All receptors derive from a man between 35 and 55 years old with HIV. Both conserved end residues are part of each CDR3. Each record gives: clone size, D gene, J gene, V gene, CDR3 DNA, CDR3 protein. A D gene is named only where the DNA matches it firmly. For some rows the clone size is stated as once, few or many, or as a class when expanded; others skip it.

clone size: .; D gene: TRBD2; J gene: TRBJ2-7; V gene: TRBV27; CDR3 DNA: TGTGCCAGCAGTATACTAGCGGGGGCCTACGAGCAGTACTTC; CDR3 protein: CASSILAGAYEQYF
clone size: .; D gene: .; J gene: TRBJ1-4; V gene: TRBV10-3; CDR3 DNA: TGTGCCATCAGTGAGAACAGAGCAACTAATGAAAAACTGTTTTTT; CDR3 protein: CAISENRATNEKLFF
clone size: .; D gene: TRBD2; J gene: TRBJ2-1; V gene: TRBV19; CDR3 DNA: TGTGCCAGTAGTGTCGGGACTAGCTTGGGCCATGAGCAGTTCTTC; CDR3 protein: CASSVGTSLGHEQFF
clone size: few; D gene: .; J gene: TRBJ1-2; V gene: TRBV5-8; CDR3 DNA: TGTGCCAGCAGCTTGGTCTTACGTTATGGCTACACCTTC; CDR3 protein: CASSLVLRYGYTF
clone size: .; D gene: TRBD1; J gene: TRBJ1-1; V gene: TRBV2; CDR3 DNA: TGTGCCAGCAGCCCCGGGACAGGGTATACGGGCACTGAAGCTTTCTTT; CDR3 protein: CASSPGTGYTGTEAFF
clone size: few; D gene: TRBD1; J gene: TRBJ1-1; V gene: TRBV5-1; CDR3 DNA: TGCGCCAGCAGCTTTATCGGGACAGGGAACACTGAAGCTTTCTTT; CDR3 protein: CASSFIGTGNTEAFF
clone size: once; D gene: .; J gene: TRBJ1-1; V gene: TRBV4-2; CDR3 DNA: TGTGCCAGCAGCCAAGTTGAGAACACTGAAGCTTTCTTT; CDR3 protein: CASSQVENTEAFF
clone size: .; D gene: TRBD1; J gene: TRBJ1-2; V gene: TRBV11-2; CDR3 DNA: TGTGCCAGCAGCTTAGTAGGGGGCGGCTATGGCTACACCTTC; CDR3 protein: CASSLVGGGYGYTF
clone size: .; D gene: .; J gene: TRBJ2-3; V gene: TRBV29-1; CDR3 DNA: TGCAGCGTTGAGAGACTAGGATCCGGCACAGATACGCAGTATTTT; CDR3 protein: CSVERLGSGTDTQYF
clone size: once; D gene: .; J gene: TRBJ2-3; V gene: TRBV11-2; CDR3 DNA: TGTGCCAGCAGCTTTCAGCCGGGTTACCCCGGCACAGATACGCAGTATTTT; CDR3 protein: CASSFQPGYPGTDTQYF